A selection of T cell receptor beta chains follows, all from one sample in a study of blood T cell repertoires in COVID-19. Clones were sequenced by immunoSEQ multiplex PCR, and TCRdb holds only the in-frame ones, with some missing. The data show a few hundred thousand clones, about 82% seen once. The sample comprised peripheral blood. These receptors originate from a woman aged 45-60 years with acute or convalescent COVID-19. Both conserved end residues are part of each CDR3. The D gene is left open where the match is weak. Size tells how often a clone was seen (once, few, many) or the class of an expanded clone, and some rows leave it out.

>-|TRBJ2-3|TRBV27|-
TGTGCCAGCAGTTTCCAGGGCACAGATACGCAGTATTTT
CASSFQGTDTQYF
>-|TRBJ1-2|TRBV4-1|-
TGCGCCAGCAGCCATTCTACCGCAGGGGACTATGGCTACACCTTC
CASSHSTAGDYGYTF
>-|TRBJ2-7|TRBV18|few
TGTGCCAGCTCACTAGACTACGAGCAGTACTTC
CASSLDYEQYF
>-|TRBJ1-5|TRBV19|-
TGTGCCAGTAGTTATGGGGGCGTGGGTCAGCCCCAGCATTTT
CASSYGGVGQPQHF
>TRBD1|TRBJ1-6|TRBV27|-
TGTGCCAGCAGTTTAGACAGGGCAAACTCACCCCTCCACTTT
CASSLDRANSPLHF
>-|TRBJ2-7|TRBV5-6|-
TGTGCCAGCAGCTTGGCCAGAGGCGGCGCCTTGGTCAAGCAGTACTTC
CASSLARGGALVKQYF
>TRBD1|TRBJ1-2|TRBV19|-
TGTGCCACGTGGAACCGGGACAGGGGGCTGGGGTATGGCTACACCTTC
CATWNRDRGLGYGYTF
>TRBD2|TRBJ2-3|TRBV7-9|-
TGTGCCAGCAGCTTAGTTCTAGCGGGAGTAGCAGATACGCAGTATTTT
CASSLVLAGVADTQYF
>-|TRBJ1-2|TRBV19|-
TGTGCCAGTAGTATCTCTCCGACAGGTTGGGATGGCTACACCTTC
CASSISPTGWDGYTF
>TRBD2|TRBJ2-1|TRBV7-2|-
TGTGCCAGCGCTCCCCCCAGCGGGGGGTACAATGAGCAGTTCTTC
CASAPPSGGYNEQFF
>TRBD1|TRBJ2-3|TRBV19|-
TGTGCCAGTAGTTTAGGGGCCAGGGGGCGCAGCACAGATACGCAGTATTTT
CASSLGARGRSTDTQYF
>TRBD2|TRBJ2-3|TRBV11-2|-
TGTGCCAGCAGCCCCAGACTAGCGGGACCCACAGATACGCAGTATTTT
CASSPRLAGPTDTQYF
>-|TRBJ2-3|TRBV9|-
TGTGCCAGCAGCGGCCGAACTTTAGGAGGGTTAGCAGATACGCAGTATTTT
CASSGRTLGGLADTQYF
>TRBD2|TRBJ2-7|TRBV27|-
TGTGCCAGCAGTCGCCAAATCCCCGGGACTAGCGTCTCAAGAGGCCACGAGCAGTACTTC
CASSRQIPGTSVSRGHEQYF
>TRBD2|TRBJ2-5|TRBV9|-
TGTGCCAGCAGCACCTTAGCGGGAGCAGGAGAGACCCAGTACTTC
CASSTLAGAGETQYF
>TRBD1|TRBJ2-1|TRBV30|-
TGTGCCTGGAGAGACATATTGACAGGGTACAATGAGCAGTTCTTC
CAWRDILTGYNEQFF
>-|TRBJ2-3|TRBV4-2|once
TGTGCCAGCAGCCGAGGGTCGTTGCGAGAAACAGATACGCAGTATTTT
CASSRGSLRETDTQYF
>TRBD1|TRBJ2-7|TRBV19|once
TGTGCCAGTAGTATAACGGGACAGGGACGCTACGAGCAGTACTTC
CASSITGQGRYEQYF
>-|TRBJ1-2|TRBV19|few
TGTGCCAGTAGCAGACTCTATGGCTACACCTTC
CASSRLYGYTF
>-|TRBJ2-1|TRBV3-1/TRBV3-2|-
TGTGCCAGCAGCCACCGGGGAGGAGAGCAGTTCTTC
CASSHRGGEQFF
>TRBD1|TRBJ2-2|TRBV28|-
TGTGCCAGCGATCCCGGGACAGGGCCCAACACCGGGGAGCTGTTTTTT
CASDPGTGPNTGELFF
>-|TRBJ1-5|TRBV28|-
TGTGCCAGCAGTCCAAATCGGGGGAATAGCAATCAGCCCCAGCATTTT
CASSPNRGNSNQPQHF
>-|TRBJ1-5|TRBV12-3/TRBV12-4|-
TGTGCCAGCAGTAACACTCAGCCCCAGCATTTT
CASSNTQPQHF
>-|TRBJ1-2|TRBV5-1|-
TGCGCCAGCAGCCCGACAACTAACTATGGCTACACCTTC
CASSPTTNYGYTF
>TRBD2|TRBJ2-1|TRBV7-9|-
TGTGCCGGCTACAGACTAGCGGGAAACAATGAGCAGTTCTTC
CAGYRLAGNNEQFF
>-|TRBJ1-6|TRBV7-3|once
TGTGCCAGCAGCTTAGAGGAGGGTTCACCCCTCCACTTT
CASSLEEGSPLHF
>TRBD1|TRBJ1-6|TRBV28|-
TGTGCCAGCAGCCTTCCCGACAGGGTTTCCTATAATTCACCCCTCCACTTT
CASSLPDRVSYNSPLHF
>-|TRBJ2-7|TRBV6-2/TRBV6-3|-
TGTGCCAGCAGTCCCCCCCCGGGGGACGCCTACGAGCAGTACTTC
CASSPPPGDAYEQYF
>TRBD1|TRBJ1-2|TRBV6-4|once
TGTGCCAGCAGTGACCCGGGACAGGACAACTATGGCTACACCTTC
CASSDPGQDNYGYTF
>TRBD1|TRBJ1-1|TRBV28|-
TGTGCCAGCAGTCAACCGGGACAGGGTTACACTGAAGCTTTCTTT
CASSQPGQGYTEAFF
>TRBD1|TRBJ2-3|TRBV7-8|-
TGTGCCAGCAGCTTACCCGGACAGGGCACAGATACGCAGTATTTT
CASSLPGQGTDTQYF
>TRBD2|TRBJ2-5|TRBV19|-
TGTGCCAGTAGCGGGATAGCGGGGAACCAACAAGAGACCCAGTACTTC
CASSGIAGNQQETQYF
>-|TRBJ2-7|TRBV12-3/TRBV12-4|few
TGTGCCAGCAGTTTCCATTTCAACGAGCAGTACTTC
CASSFHFNEQYF
>TRBD2|TRBJ2-5|TRBV7-8|-
TGTGCCAGCAGCTTACACCCCCTAGCGGGAGGGGAGACCCAGTACTTC
CASSLHPLAGGETQYF
>-|TRBJ2-7|TRBV20-1|-
TGCAGTGCTAGTAGCATAGCTCTCTCCTACGAGCAGTACTTC
CSASSIALSYEQYF
>TRBD1|TRBJ1-5|TRBV6-6|-
TGTGCCAGCAGTTACGGACAGGCCTATCAGGCCCAGCATTTT
CASSYGQAYQAQHF
>TRBD1|TRBJ1-1|TRBV10-3|-
TGTGCCATCAGTCCATCGGGACAGGGTTTGAACACTGAAGCTTTCTTT
CAISPSGQGLNTEAFF
>TRBD2|TRBJ2-3|TRBV5-6|-
TGTGCCAGCAGCTCCCTAGCGGGAGGGGGAGATACGCAGTATTTT
CASSSLAGGGDTQYF
>-|TRBJ1-2|TRBV12-5|-
TGTGCTAGTGGTTTGGCCCAGGGGTCTTCTAACTATGGCTACACCTTC
CASGLAQGSSNYGYTF
>TRBD1|TRBJ1-1|TRBV2|-
TGTGCCAGCAGTTCCGGGACAGGGGGTAGAAACACTGAAGCTTTCTTT
CASSSGTGGRNTEAFF
>-|TRBJ1-5|TRBV19|-
TGTGCCAGTAGTATAGTCGGGCAGCCCCAGCATTTT
CASSIVGQPQHF
>TRBD1|TRBJ2-1|TRBV2|-
TGTGCCAGCAGGAGACAGGGGGGGGTGGATGAGCAGTTCTTC
CASRRQGGVDEQFF
>-|TRBJ2-5|TRBV9|-
TGTGCCAGCAGCGTAGGGAGCGGAACCCTCCAAGAGACCCAGTACTTC
CASSVGSGTLQETQYF
>TRBD1|TRBJ1-2|TRBV5-4|-
TGTGCCAGCAGCTCCGGGACAGGGGGCGAATATGGCTACACCTTC
CASSSGTGGEYGYTF
>-|TRBJ2-7|TRBV15|-
TGTGCCACCAGCAGAGTGTACCGGGTCGAGCAGTACTTC
CATSRVYRVEQYF
>-|TRBJ1-5|TRBV2|-
TGTGCCAGCAAGGAAGGGGCGATCGGCAATCAGCCCCAGCATTTT
CASKEGAIGNQPQHF
>TRBD1|TRBJ2-1|TRBV5-1|once
TGCGCCAGCAGCTTAGACAGGGACAATGAGCAGTTCTTC
CASSLDRDNEQFF
>TRBD1|TRBJ1-2|TRBV19|-
TGTGCCAGTATTAAAGGGACAGGGAAAACCCACTACACCTTC
CASIKGTGKTHYTF
>-|TRBJ1-1|TRBV5-6|-
TGTGCCAGCAGCTCAGGATCCTACACTGAAGCTTTCTTT
CASSSGSYTEAFF
>TRBD2|TRBJ2-7|TRBV24-1|-
TGTGCCACCAGTGATCCGGGACTAGCGGGAGTGAGTGAGCAGTACTTC
CATSDPGLAGVSEQYF